Below, 21 T cell receptor beta chains from the same sample are listed, as sequenced in a study of blood T cell repertoires in COVID-19. The protocol was immunoSEQ multiplex PCR, while the TCRdb copy is restricted to in-frame clones and leaves out a portion. The sample includes 300,000 to 400,000 clones, 65% to 90% of them seen just once. The sample comprised peripheral blood. These receptors came from a human donor in a cohort sampled during active COVID-19.

This sequence joins TRBV3-1 (or the pseudogene TRBV3-2) and TRBJ2-7; 12 bases map to TRBD2. The germline gives CDR1 LGHDT, CDR2 YNNKEL (reference sequence). Trimming at V came to 4 bases and at J to 7 bases, leaving 5 bases not matched to a gene. The CDR3 has 14 residues. CDR3 nucleotides: TGTGCCAGCAGCCTCCTAGCGGGGGGGCGGGAGCAGTACTTC. Translated, it gives CASSLLAGGREQYF.

The chain is built from TRBV30 and TRBJ1-4, with 8 bases lining up with TRBD1. Trimming removed 3 bases from V and 6 bases from J; junction bases left unmatched: 3. Germline V lookup: CDR1 GTSNPN, CDR2 SVGIG (reference sequence). This CDR3 comprises 13 residues. The CDR3: CAWRGRGHEKLFF. DNA for the CDR3: TGTGCCTGGAGGGGCAGGGGGCATGAAAAACTGTTTTTT.

The chain has TRBV10-1 and TRBJ2-7; D not resolved. CDR1 and CDR2 from the germline V gene are WNHNN and SYGVQD (reference sequence). Trimming stripped 2 bases from V and 1 base from J, with 9 bases between. The CDR3 is made up of 14 amino acids. The CDR3 loop reads CASSEGPGSYEQYF. The CDR3 nucleotides read TGCGCCAGCAGTGAGGGTCCAGGTTCCTACGAGCAGTACTTC.

With regard to this clone: Additional DNA sequences in this sample encode the identical CDR3. V usage is TRBV19 and J usage is TRBJ1-5, with no clear D. V was cut by 6 bases and J by 2 bases, with 5 bases left in between. The CDR3 is 12 residues long. Germline CDR1 reads LNHDA; CDR2 reads SQIVND (reference sequence). The DNA of the CDR3 is TGTGCCAGTAGCCAGGGCAATCAGCCCCAGCATTTT. It specifies CASSQGNQPQHF.

The rearrangement uses TRBV3-1 (or the pseudogene TRBV3-2) and TRBJ2-7; a weak D match, TRBD1 (5 bases). The CDR3 is 13 amino acids. CDR1 and CDR2 (germline): LGHDT, YNNKEL (reference sequence). V lost 6 bases to trimming and J lost 1 base, with 10 bases between them. CDR3 in DNA: TGTGCCAGCAGTACGAGACAGTCCTACGAGCAGTACTTC. Translating it yields CASSTRQSYEQYF.

J is TRBJ2-3 and V is TRBV28, with TRBD2 identical over 13 bases. This CDR3 region has 15 residues. Losses at the gene ends were 6 bases for V and 6 bases for J; bases not matched to a gene: 6. Per germline, CDR1 MDHEN and CDR2 SYDVKM. CDR3 amino acids: CASSGGTSGADTQYF. The CDR3 DNA follows: TGTGCCAGCAGCGGCGGGACTAGCGGGGCTGATACGCAGTATTTT.

This chain connects TRBV5-5 to TRBJ1-5; 7 bases match TRBD1. Germline-derived CDR1 and CDR2 are SGHKS and YYEKEE (reference sequence). V was clipped by 2 bases and J by 7 bases; unmatched bases: 3. The CDR3 spans 13 residues. CDR3 region: CASSLDRVQPQHF. The CDR3 DNA sequence: TGTGCCAGCAGCTTAGACAGGGTACAGCCCCAGCATTTT.

The V and J genes are TRBV29-1 and TRBJ2-2; 10 bases are shared with TRBD1. The CDR3 consists of 13 residues. In germline, CDR1 is SQVTM, CDR2 ANQGSEA. With V trimmed by 7 bases and J by 5 bases, 4 bases remained unmatched. CDR3 loop: CSARQGATGELFF. In nucleotides, the CDR3 is TGCAGCGCGAGACAGGGGGCGACCGGGGAGCTGTTTTTT.

This chain joins TRBV6-6 and TRBJ2-1; TRBD2 aligns across 13 bases. The CDR3 contains 15 residues. CDR1 and CDR2 (germline): MNHNY, SVGAGI (reference sequence). V lost 5 bases, J lost 5 bases, and 3 bases stayed unmatched. CDR3 region: CASSRGLAGNNEQFF. CDR3 nucleotides: TGTGCCAGCAGTCGGGGACTAGCGGGGAACAATGAGCAGTTCTTC.

This chain links TRBV4-2 with TRBJ2-6, with 15 bases lining up with TRBD2. CDR3 size: 18 residues. CDR1 LGHNA and CDR2 YNFKEQ come from the germline V gene. The V gene end was trimmed by 5 bases and the J gene end by 3 bases; junction bases not matched to a gene: 5. Here the CDR3 reads CASSSRGLAGGGANVLTF. As DNA, the CDR3 is TGTGCCAGCAGCTCCAGGGGACTAGCGGGGGGTGGGGCCAACGTCCTGACTTTC.

This clone was found a few times. V usage is TRBV6-5 and J usage is TRBJ1-2; no reliable D call. Trimming took off 0 bases at V and 1 base at J, with 6 bases between the two ends. Germline V gene data show CDR1 as MNHEY and CDR2 as SVGAGI. The CDR3 loop spans 14 amino acids. CDR3: CASSYSGSNYGYTF. The CDR3 DNA reads TGTGCCAGCAGTTACTCAGGGAGTAACTATGGCTACACCTTC.

V usage is TRBV7-2 and J usage is TRBJ1-4; TRBD1 matches 7 bases. The CDR3 is 16 amino acids. V shed 3 bases, J shed 4 bases, and the junction held 8 bases outside the gene matches. The V gene's germline CDR1 is SGHTA and CDR2 FQGNSA. The chain's CDR3 is CASSFRRGQGNEKLFF. The CDR3 region has the DNA TGTGCCAGCAGCTTCCGGAGGGGGCAGGGTAATGAAAAACTGTTTTTT.

The chain has TRBV7-3 and TRBJ2-4; 7 bases align to TRBD1. V lost 2 bases to trimming and J lost 6 bases; unmatched junction nucleotides: 7. Germline CDR1 SGHTA, CDR2 FQGTGA. The CDR3 has 15 amino acids. CDR3 amino acids: CASSLGEGAGNIQYF. In DNA form, the CDR3 reads TGTGCCAGCAGCTTAGGAGAGGGGGCAGGAAACATTCAGTACTTC. Based on the CDR3 plus reference TRBV7-3 and TRBJ2-4, the full variable domain is GAGVSQTPSNKVTEKGKYVELRCDPISGHTALYWYRQSLGQGPEFLIYFQGTGAADDSGLPNDRFFAVRPEGSVSTLKIQRTERGDSAVYLCASSLGEGAGNIQYFGAGTRLSVL.

The V call is TRBV5-1, the J call TRBJ1-4; no firm D call. Germline assignment: CDR1 SGHRS and CDR2 YFSETQ. The length of the CDR3 is 16 residues. V shed 1 base and J shed 2 bases, with 12 bases lying between them. The CDR3 DNA sequence: TGCGCCAGCAGCTTGAACACAGAGGGTACTAATGAAAAACTGTTTTTT. Its translation: CASSLNTEGTNEKLFF.

The chain links TRBV30 to TRBJ2-4; TRBD1 matches 9 bases. The germline V gene encodes CDR1 GTSNPN and CDR2 SVGIG (reference sequence). Trimming removed 5 bases from V and 6 bases from J; junction bases left unmatched: 2. The CDR3 totals 12 residues. The CDR3 protein is CAWSTGGNIQYF. DNA of the CDR3: TGTGCCTGGTCGACAGGGGGAAACATTCAGTACTTC. Variable domain in full (rest from reference TRBV30 and TRBJ2-4): SQTIHQWPATLVQPVGSPLSLECTVEGTSNPNLYWYRQAAGRGLQLLFYSVGIGQISSEVPQNLSASRPQDRQFILSSKKLLLSDSGFYLCAWSTGGNIQYFGAGTRLSVL.

As for this clone: Other DNA sequences in this specimen translate into the identical CDR3. J is TRBJ2-3 and V is TRBV20-1; no clear D. The V gene's germline CDR1 is DFQATT and CDR2 SNEGSKA (reference sequence). Trimming took off 3 bases at V and 3 bases at J, with 4 bases between the two ends. The CDR3 covers 11 residues. CDR3 region: CSARRTDTQYF. In DNA form, the CDR3 reads TGCAGTGCTAGGAGGACAGATACGCAGTATTTT.

The chain employs TRBV5-1 and TRBJ2-1; no definite D call. Trimming pared 0 bases from V and 15 bases from J, leaving 16 bases between. This CDR3 is built from 13 residues. CDR1 is SGHRS and CDR2 is YFSETQ in the germline V gene. CDR3 in DNA: TGCGCCAGCAGCTTGGCCCCTTCCGTTAGGAGGTTCTTC. It encodes CASSLAPSVRRFF. Based on the CDR3 plus reference TRBV5-1 and TRBJ2-1, the full variable domain is KAGVTQTPRYLIKTRGQQVTLSCSPISGHRSVSWYQQTPGQGLQFLFEYFSETQRNKGNFPGRFSGRQFSNSRSEMNVSTLELGDSALYLCASSLAPSVRRFFGPGTRLTVL.

This chain links TRBV11-2 with TRBJ2-1; 8 bases map to TRBD2. The CDR3 runs 15 residues. Germline V gives CDR1 SGHAT, CDR2 FQNNGV. J gave up 8 bases and V 2 bases, and 8 bases lay outside the gene matches. The CDR3 bases are TGTGCCAGCAGCTTAAACGGGGGGGCCTTCTATGAGCAGTTCTTC. Translated, it gives CASSLNGGAFYEQFF.

The chain carries TRBV6-5 and TRBJ2-3; 10 nucleotides match TRBD1. V was clipped by 7 bases and J by 3 bases; unmatched bases: 7. Germline CDR1 reads MNHEY; CDR2 reads SVGAGI. The CDR3 is 15 amino acids. CDR3 bases: TGTGCCAGCACCCCCGGGACAGGGGATACAGATACGCAGTATTTT. This encodes CASTPGTGDTDTQYF.

The gene calls are TRBV5-5 and TRBJ2-2; 9 nucleotides match TRBD1. CDR3 length equals 16 residues. CDR1 is SGHKS, CDR2 YYEKEE, per germline (reference sequence). With V trimmed by 5 bases and J by 5 bases, 10 bases remained unmatched. CDR3 sequence reads: CASRLQQGARTGELFF. CDR3 in DNA: TGTGCCAGCAGATTACAACAGGGGGCGAGAACCGGGGAGCTGTTTTTT.

In DNA form, the CDR3 reads TGTGCCAGCAGCCCCGGGTGGCAGGGAACAGATACGCAGTATTTT. Translated: CASSPGWQGTDTQYF. The chain uses TRBV7-9 and TRBJ2-3; maybe TRBD1 (5 bases). CDR1 and CDR2 from the germline V gene are SEHNR and FQNEAQ (reference sequence). The CDR3 has 15 residues. V lost 5 bases to trimming and J lost 3 bases, with 15 bases between them.